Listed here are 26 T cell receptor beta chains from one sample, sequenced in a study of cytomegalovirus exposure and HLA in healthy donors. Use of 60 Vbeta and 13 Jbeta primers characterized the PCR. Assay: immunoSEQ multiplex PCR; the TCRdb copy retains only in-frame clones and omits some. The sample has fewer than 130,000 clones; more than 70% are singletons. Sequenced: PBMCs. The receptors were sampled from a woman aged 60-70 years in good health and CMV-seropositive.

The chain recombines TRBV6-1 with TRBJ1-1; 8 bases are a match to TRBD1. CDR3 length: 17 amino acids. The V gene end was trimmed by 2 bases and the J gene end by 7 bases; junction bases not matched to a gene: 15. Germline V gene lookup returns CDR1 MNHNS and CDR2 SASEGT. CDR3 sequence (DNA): TGTGCCAGCAGTGAACCGTACATTGCCGGGACAGGTAATGAAGCTTTCTTT. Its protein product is CASSEPYIAGTGNEAFF.

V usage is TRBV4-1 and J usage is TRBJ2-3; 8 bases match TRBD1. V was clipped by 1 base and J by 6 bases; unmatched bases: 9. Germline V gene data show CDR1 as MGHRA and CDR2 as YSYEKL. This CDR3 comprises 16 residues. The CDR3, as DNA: TGCGCCAGCAGCCAAGTCGGCCAGGGGGCTACTGATACGCAGTATTTT. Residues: CASSQVGQGATDTQYF.

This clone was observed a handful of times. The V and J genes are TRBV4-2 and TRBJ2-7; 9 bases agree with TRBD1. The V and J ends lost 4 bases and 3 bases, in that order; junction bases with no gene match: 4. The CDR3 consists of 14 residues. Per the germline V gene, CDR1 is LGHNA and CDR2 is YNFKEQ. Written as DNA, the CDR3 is TGTGCCAGCAGCCCAGACAGGGGGAACTACGAGCAGTACTTC. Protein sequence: CASSPDRGNYEQYF.

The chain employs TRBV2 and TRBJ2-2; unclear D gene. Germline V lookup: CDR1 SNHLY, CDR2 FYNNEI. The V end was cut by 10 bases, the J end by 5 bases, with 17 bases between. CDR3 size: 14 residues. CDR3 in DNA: TGTGCCATCCGTGCGGTGGGTTGGACCGGGGAGCTGTTTTTT. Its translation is CAIRAVGWTGELFF. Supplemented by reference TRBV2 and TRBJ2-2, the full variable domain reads EPEVTQTPSHQVTQMGQEVILRCVPISNHLYFYWYRQILGQKVEFLVSFYNNEISEKSEIFDDQFSVERPDGSNFTLKIRSTKLEDSAMYFCAIRAVGWTGELFFGEGSRLTVL.

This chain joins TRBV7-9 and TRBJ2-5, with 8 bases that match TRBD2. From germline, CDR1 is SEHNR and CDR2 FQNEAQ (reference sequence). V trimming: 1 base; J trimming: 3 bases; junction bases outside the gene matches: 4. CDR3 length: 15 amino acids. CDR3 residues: CASSLGTSFKETQYF. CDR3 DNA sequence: TGTGCCAGCAGCTTAGGGACTAGCTTTAAAGAGACCCAGTACTTC.

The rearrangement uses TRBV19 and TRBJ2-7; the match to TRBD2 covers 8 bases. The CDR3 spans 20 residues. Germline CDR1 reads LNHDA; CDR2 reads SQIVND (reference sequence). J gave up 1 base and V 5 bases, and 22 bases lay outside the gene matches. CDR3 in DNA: TGTGCCAGTAGTTCTCGGACTAGCACAGATCTGGCCCTTCGATCCTACGAGCAGTACTTC. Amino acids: CASSSRTSTDLALRSYEQYF.

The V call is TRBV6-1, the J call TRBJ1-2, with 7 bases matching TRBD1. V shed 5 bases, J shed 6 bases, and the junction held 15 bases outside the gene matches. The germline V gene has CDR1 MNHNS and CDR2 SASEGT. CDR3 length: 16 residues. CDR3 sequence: CASSQDYRGTGDGYTF. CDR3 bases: TGTGCCAGCAGTCAAGATTACCGCGGAACAGGGGATGGCTACACCTTC.

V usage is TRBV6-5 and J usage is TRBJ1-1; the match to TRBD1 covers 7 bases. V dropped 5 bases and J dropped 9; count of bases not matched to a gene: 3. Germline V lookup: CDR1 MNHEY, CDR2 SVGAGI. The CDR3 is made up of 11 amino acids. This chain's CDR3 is CASSLQGKAFF. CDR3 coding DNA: TGTGCCAGCAGTCTACAGGGGAAAGCTTTCTTT.

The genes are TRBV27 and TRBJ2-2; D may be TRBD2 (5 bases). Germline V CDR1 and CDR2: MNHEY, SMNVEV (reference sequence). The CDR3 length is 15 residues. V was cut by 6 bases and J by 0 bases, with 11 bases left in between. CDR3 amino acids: CASRSGVPNTGELFF. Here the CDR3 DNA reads TGTGCCAGCAGGTCCGGGGTTCCGAACACCGGGGAGCTGTTTTTT.

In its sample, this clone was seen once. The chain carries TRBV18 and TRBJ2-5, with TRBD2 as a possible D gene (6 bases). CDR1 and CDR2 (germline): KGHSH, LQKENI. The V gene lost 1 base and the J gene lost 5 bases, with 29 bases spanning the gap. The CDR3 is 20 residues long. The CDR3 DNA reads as TGTGCCAGCTCACCACAAGATCGTTTACTTAGCGGTAACCTTCAGGAGACCCAGTACTTC. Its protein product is CASSPQDRLLSGNLQETQYF.

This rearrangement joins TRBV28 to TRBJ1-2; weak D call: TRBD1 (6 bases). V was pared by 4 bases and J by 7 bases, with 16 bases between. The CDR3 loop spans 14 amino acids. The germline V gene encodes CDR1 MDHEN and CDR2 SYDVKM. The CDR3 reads CASSSLLQGSGYTF. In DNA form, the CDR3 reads TGTGCCAGCAGTTCGTTACTTCAGGGGAGTGGCTACACCTTC.

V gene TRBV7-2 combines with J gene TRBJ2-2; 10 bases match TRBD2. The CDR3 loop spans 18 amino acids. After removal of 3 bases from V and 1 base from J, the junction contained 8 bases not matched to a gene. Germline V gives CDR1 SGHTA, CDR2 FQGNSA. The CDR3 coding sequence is TGTGCCAGCAGCTTCTTGAACGGACTAGCGGAGAACACCGGGGAGCTGTTTTTT. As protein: CASSFLNGLAENTGELFF.

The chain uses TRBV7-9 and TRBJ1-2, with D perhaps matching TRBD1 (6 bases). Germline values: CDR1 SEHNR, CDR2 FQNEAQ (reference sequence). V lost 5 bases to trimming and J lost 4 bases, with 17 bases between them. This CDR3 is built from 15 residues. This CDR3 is CASSPSAGAIYGYTF. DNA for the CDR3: TGTGCCAGCAGCCCCTCGGCGGGGGCTATCTATGGCTACACCTTC.

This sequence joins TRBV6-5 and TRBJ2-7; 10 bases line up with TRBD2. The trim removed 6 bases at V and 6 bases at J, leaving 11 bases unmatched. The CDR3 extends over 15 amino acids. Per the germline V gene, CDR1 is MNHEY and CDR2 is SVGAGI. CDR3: CASSLEGLAIGEQYF. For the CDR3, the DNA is TGTGCCAGCAGCCTCGAGGGACTAGCGATCGGCGAGCAGTACTTC.

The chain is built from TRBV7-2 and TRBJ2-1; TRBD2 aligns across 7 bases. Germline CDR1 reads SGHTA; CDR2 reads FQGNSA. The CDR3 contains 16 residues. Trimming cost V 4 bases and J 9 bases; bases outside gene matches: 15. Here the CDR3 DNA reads TGTGCCAGCAGCTCCCTGGCGGGAGTTCTACGCACTGAGCAGTTCTTC. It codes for CASSSLAGVLRTEQFF.

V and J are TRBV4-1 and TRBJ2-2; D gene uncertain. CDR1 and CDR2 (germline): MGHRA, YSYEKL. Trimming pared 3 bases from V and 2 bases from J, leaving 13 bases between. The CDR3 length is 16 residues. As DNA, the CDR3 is TGCGCCAGCAGCCATCTAGGCGGCAGAAACACCGGGGAGCTGTTTTTT. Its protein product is CASSHLGGRNTGELFF.

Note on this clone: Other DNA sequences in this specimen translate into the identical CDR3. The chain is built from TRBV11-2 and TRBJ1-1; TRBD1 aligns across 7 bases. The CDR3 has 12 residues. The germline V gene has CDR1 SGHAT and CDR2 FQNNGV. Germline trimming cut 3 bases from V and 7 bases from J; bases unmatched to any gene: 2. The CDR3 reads CASSLGQLEAFF. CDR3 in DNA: TGTGCCAGCAGCTTGGGACAGCTTGAAGCTTTCTTT. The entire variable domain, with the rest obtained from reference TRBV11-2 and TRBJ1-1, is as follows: EAGVAQSPRYKIIEKRQSVAFWCNPISGHATLYWYQQILGQGPKLLIQFQNNGVVDDSQLPKDRFSAERLKGVDSTLKIQPAKLEDSAVYLCASSLGQLEAFFGQGTRLTVV.

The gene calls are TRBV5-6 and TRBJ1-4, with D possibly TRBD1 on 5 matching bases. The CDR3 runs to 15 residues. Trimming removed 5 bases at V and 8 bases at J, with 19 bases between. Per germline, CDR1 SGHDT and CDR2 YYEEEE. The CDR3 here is CASSSASRGGEKLFF. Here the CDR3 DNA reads TGTGCCAGCAGTTCTGCGAGCCGCGGGGGGGAAAAACTGTTTTTT.

The CDR3 region is CASSSLRQSSGNTIYF. CDR3 sequence (DNA): TGTGCCAGCAGCTCACTTCGACAGAGCTCTGGAAACACCATATATTTT. V is TRBV7-9 and J is TRBJ1-3; D may be TRBD1 (5 bases). The V and J ends lost 4 bases and 0 bases respectively, with 13 bases between them. Germline V gene data show CDR1 as SEHNR and CDR2 as FQNEAQ (reference sequence). There are 16 residues in the CDR3.

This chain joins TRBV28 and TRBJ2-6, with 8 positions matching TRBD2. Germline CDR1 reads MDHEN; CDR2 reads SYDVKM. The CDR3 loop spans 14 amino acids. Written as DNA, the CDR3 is TGTGCTGTAGCGGGGAAAACCTGGGCCAACGTCCTGACTTTC. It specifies CAVAGKTWANVLTF.

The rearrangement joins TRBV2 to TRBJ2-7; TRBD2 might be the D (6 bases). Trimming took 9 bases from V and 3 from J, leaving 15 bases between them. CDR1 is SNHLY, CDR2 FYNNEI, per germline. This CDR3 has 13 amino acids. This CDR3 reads CASMEGTDYEQYF. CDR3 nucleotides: TGTGCCAGTATGGAGGGTACGGACTACGAGCAGTACTTC. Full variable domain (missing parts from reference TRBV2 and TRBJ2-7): EPEVTQTPSHQVTQMGQEVILRCVPISNHLYFYWYRQILGQKVEFLVSFYNNEISEKSEIFDDQFSVERPDGSNFTLKIRSTKLEDSAMYFCASMEGTDYEQYFGPGTRLTVT.

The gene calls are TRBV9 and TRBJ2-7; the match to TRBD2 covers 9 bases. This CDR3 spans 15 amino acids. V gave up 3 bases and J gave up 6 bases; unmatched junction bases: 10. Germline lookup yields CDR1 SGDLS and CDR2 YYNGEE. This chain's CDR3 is CASSDEPGLATEQYF. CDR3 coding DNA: TGTGCCAGCAGCGACGAGCCGGGACTAGCCACCGAGCAGTACTTC.

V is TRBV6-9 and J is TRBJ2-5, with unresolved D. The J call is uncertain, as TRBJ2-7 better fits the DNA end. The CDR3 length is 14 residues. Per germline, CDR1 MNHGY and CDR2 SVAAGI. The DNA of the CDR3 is TGTGCCAGCATAGGTCAACTACTCTCCTACGAGCAGTACTTC. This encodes CASIGQLLSYEQYF.

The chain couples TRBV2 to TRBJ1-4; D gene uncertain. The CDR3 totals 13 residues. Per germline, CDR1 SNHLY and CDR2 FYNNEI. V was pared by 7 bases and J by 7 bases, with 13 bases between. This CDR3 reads CASNAQVGEKLFF. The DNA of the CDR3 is TGTGCCAGCAACGCTCAGGTTGGTGAAAAACTGTTTTTT.

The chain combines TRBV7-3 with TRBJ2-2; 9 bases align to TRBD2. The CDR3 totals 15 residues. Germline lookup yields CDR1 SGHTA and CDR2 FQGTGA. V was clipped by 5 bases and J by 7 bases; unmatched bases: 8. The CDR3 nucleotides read TGTGCCAGCAGCCACAGTAGCGGGAGTGGCGGGGAGCTGTTTTTT. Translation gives CASSHSSGSGGELFF.

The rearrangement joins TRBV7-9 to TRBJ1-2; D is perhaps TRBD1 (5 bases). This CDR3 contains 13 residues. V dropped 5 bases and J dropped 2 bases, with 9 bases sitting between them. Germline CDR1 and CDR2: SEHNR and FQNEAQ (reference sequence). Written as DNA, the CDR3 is TGTGCCAGCAGCCCAGACAGCAACTATGGCTACACCTTC. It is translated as CASSPDSNYGYTF.